This TCR beta chain comes out of a study of T cell responses to AZD1222 COVID-19 vaccine. At the level of the study: Second-dose recipients at about 4 or about 12 weeks were treated as one pooled group. Regarding the study as a whole: Close to half of all spike-specific TCRs reportedly target regions of the variants that are unmutated.

About this clone: What it binds is unknown.

Trimming at V came to 6 bases and at J to 7 bases, leaving 11 bases not matched to a gene. Per the germline V gene, CDR1 is MDHEN and CDR2 is SYDVKM. The CDR3 totals 15 residues. The table came from immunoSEQ multiplex PCR; TCRdb's copy has only in-frame clones and leaves some out. Here the sample spans 100,000 to 150,000 clones, about 88% being singletons. This clonotype was sampled from an adult in good health. The V call is TRBV28, the J call TRBJ1-4; 7 bases match TRBD1. The input for sequencing was peripheral blood, taken on day 0 of AZD1222 vaccination. The CDR3 DNA follows: TGTGCCAGCAGCTCCCAACAGGGGTCTACTGAAAAACTGTTTTTT. This gives the protein CASSSQQGSTEKLFF.